A selection of T cell receptor beta chains follows, all from one sample in a study of T cells in Graves' hyperthyroidism and ophthalmopathy. Using its own MiXCR run on the multiplex PCR reads, TCRdb lists one record per CDR3 protein. The sample holds around 800,000 distinct CDR3 sequences, more than 30% seen once. The sample taken for sequencing was blood. The receptors come from a man in his late teens or twenties with Graves' hyperthyroidism. Both conserved end residues are part of each CDR3. Each record gives: V gene, J gene, clone size, D gene, CDR3 protein, CDR3 DNA. A D gene is named only where the DNA matches it firmly. Where a row states a size, it is once, few, many or the class of an expanded clone; other rows omit it.

v_call: TRBV20-1; j_call: TRBJ1-5; clone_size: -; d_call: TRBD1; cdr3_aa: CSARTGVSNQPQHF; cdr3_nt: TGCAGTGCTAGAACAGGGGTCAGCAATCAGCCCCAGCATTTT
v_call: TRBV6-5; j_call: TRBJ1-1; clone_size: -; d_call: TRBD1; cdr3_aa: CASSSGTGEFKNTEAFF; cdr3_nt: TGTGCCAGCAGTTCCGGGACAGGGGAGTTCAAGAACACTGAAGCTTTCTTT
v_call: TRBV6-5; j_call: TRBJ2-7; clone_size: -; d_call: TRBD2; cdr3_aa: CASSWSGGSSYEQYF; cdr3_nt: TGTGCCAGCAGTTGGAGCGGGGGTAGCTCCTACGAGCAGTACTTC
v_call: TRBV20-1; j_call: TRBJ1-5; clone_size: many; d_call: -; cdr3_aa: CSARQGVQPQHF; cdr3_nt: TGCAGTGCTAGACAGGGTGTCCAGCCCCAGCATTTT
v_call: TRBV9; j_call: TRBJ2-5; clone_size: -; d_call: TRBD1; cdr3_aa: CASSESPKTGGSETQYF; cdr3_nt: TGTGCCAGCAGCGAGAGCCCGAAAACAGGGGGATCGGAGACCCAGTACTTC
v_call: TRBV15; j_call: TRBJ1-5; clone_size: many; d_call: -; cdr3_aa: CATTTNHGQPQHF; cdr3_nt: TGTGCCACCACCACCAACCACGGACAGCCCCAGCATTTT
v_call: TRBV9; j_call: TRBJ2-7; clone_size: -; d_call: TRBD2; cdr3_aa: CASSVDPLAAYEQYF; cdr3_nt: TGTGCCAGCAGCGTAGACCCACTAGCGGCCTACGAGCAGTACTTC
v_call: TRBV7-8; j_call: TRBJ2-7; clone_size: many; d_call: -; cdr3_aa: CASSSGGRYEQYF; cdr3_nt: TGTGCCAGCAGCTCTGGGGGGAGGTACGAGCAGTACTTC
v_call: TRBV29-1; j_call: TRBJ1-2; clone_size: -; d_call: -; cdr3_aa: CSVEDPVANGYTF; cdr3_nt: TGCAGCGTTGAAGATCCCGTGGCAAATGGCTACACCTTC
v_call: TRBV2; j_call: TRBJ1-4; clone_size: many; d_call: -; cdr3_aa: CASIRGSNEKLFF; cdr3_nt: TGTGCCAGCATCAGGGGCTCTAATGAAAAACTGTTTTTT
v_call: TRBV4-1; j_call: TRBJ1-6; clone_size: -; d_call: TRBD1; cdr3_aa: CASSHPGQGGNSPLHF; cdr3_nt: TGCGCCAGCAGCCATCCTGGACAGGGAGGAAATTCACCCCTCCACTTT
v_call: TRBV29-1; j_call: TRBJ2-5; clone_size: -; d_call: -; cdr3_aa: CSVDQGNQPQYF; cdr3_nt: TGCAGCGTTGATCAGGGTAATCAGCCCCAGTACTTC
v_call: TRBV4-1; j_call: TRBJ2-5; clone_size: -; d_call: -; cdr3_aa: CASSQAIEGETQYF; cdr3_nt: TGCGCCAGCAGCCAAGCCATTGAGGGGGAGACCCAGTACTTC
v_call: TRBV20-1; j_call: TRBJ2-2; clone_size: -; d_call: -; cdr3_aa: CSASKGANTGELFF; cdr3_nt: TGCAGTGCTTCTAAGGGAGCGAACACCGGGGAGCTGTTTTTT
v_call: TRBV3-1; j_call: TRBJ1-5; clone_size: few; d_call: -; cdr3_aa: CASSQSAGRGQPQHF; cdr3_nt: TGTGCCAGCAGCCAATCCGCAGGGCGAGGGCAGCCCCAGCATTTT
v_call: TRBV29-1; j_call: TRBJ2-5; clone_size: -; d_call: -; cdr3_aa: CSVDGGTRETQYF; cdr3_nt: TGCAGCGTTGATGGTGGGACTCGAGAGACCCAGTACTTC
v_call: TRBV2; j_call: TRBJ1-1; clone_size: many; d_call: -; cdr3_aa: CASSEEQNTEAFF; cdr3_nt: TGTGCCAGCAGTGAAGAACAGAACACTGAAGCTTTCTTT
v_call: TRBV15; j_call: TRBJ2-3; clone_size: few; d_call: -; cdr3_aa: CATSTAGQGTDTQYF; cdr3_nt: TGTGCCACCAGCACTGCGGGACAAGGCACAGATACGCAGTATTTT
v_call: TRBV5-1; j_call: TRBJ1-2; clone_size: -; d_call: -; cdr3_aa: CASSLVGDRGYTF; cdr3_nt: TGCGCCAGCAGCTTGGTGGGGGACCGTGGCTACACCTTC
v_call: TRBV7-8; j_call: TRBJ1-1; clone_size: few; d_call: TRBD1; cdr3_aa: CASSFFKATGEAFF; cdr3_nt: TGTGCCAGCAGCTTCTTCAAAGCGACAGGGGAAGCTTTCTTT
v_call: TRBV7-2; j_call: TRBJ2-5; clone_size: few; d_call: -; cdr3_aa: CASSLARGRQETQYF; cdr3_nt: TGTGCCAGCAGCTTAGCTAGGGGTCGCCAAGAGACCCAGTACTTC
v_call: TRBV20-1; j_call: TRBJ1-5; clone_size: -; d_call: -; cdr3_aa: CSARDSGSNQPQHF; cdr3_nt: TGCAGTGCTAGAGATTCGGGGTCCAATCAGCCCCAGCATTTT
v_call: TRBV25-1; j_call: TRBJ1-2; clone_size: many; d_call: -; cdr3_aa: CASSPGHSIYGYTF; cdr3_nt: TGTGCCAGTTCTCCGGGACATTCGATCTATGGCTACACCTTC
v_call: TRBV5-1; j_call: TRBJ2-7; clone_size: few; d_call: -; cdr3_aa: CASSLQLDPYEQYF; cdr3_nt: TGCGCCAGCAGCTTGCAGCTCGACCCCTACGAGCAGTACTTC
v_call: TRBV25-1; j_call: TRBJ2-6; clone_size: once; d_call: TRBD2; cdr3_aa: CASSESGGAGSGANVLTF; cdr3_nt: TGTGCCAGCAGTGAATCGGGGGGGGCCGGCTCTGGGGCCAACGTCCTGACTTTC
v_call: TRBV10-3; j_call: TRBJ2-5; clone_size: many; d_call: -; cdr3_aa: CAVWGGETQYF; cdr3_nt: TGTGCCGTTTGGGGCGGGGAGACCCAGTACTTC
v_call: TRBV20-1; j_call: TRBJ2-5; clone_size: few; d_call: TRBD2; cdr3_aa: CSARDSLAGGETQYF; cdr3_nt: TGCAGTGCTAGAGATTCACTAGCGGGAGGAGAGACCCAGTACTTC
v_call: TRBV20-1; j_call: TRBJ1-5; clone_size: -; d_call: TRBD1; cdr3_aa: CSASRDRDRALQPQHF; cdr3_nt: TGCAGTGCGAGTCGAGATCGGGACAGGGCCCTGCAGCCCCAGCATTTT
v_call: TRBV15; j_call: TRBJ2-2; clone_size: many; d_call: -; cdr3_aa: CATSRGDRDVGELFF; cdr3_nt: TGTGCCACCAGCAGAGGGGACCGCGATGTCGGGGAGCTGTTTTTT
v_call: TRBV5-1; j_call: TRBJ1-1; clone_size: -; d_call: -; cdr3_aa: CASSFKEANTEAFF; cdr3_nt: TGCGCCAGCAGCTTCAAAGAAGCGAACACTGAAGCTTTCTTT
v_call: TRBV13; j_call: TRBJ1-2; clone_size: -; d_call: -; cdr3_aa: CASSPGQLGYTF; cdr3_nt: TGTGCCAGCAGCCCTGGACAGCTTGGCTACACCTTC
v_call: TRBV7-6; j_call: TRBJ2-5; clone_size: many; d_call: TRBD1; cdr3_aa: CASSLAWTGVETQYF; cdr3_nt: TGTGCCAGCAGCTTAGCCTGGACAGGGGTGGAGACCCAGTACTTC
v_call: TRBV7-9; j_call: TRBJ2-5; clone_size: -; d_call: -; cdr3_aa: CASSLDKRAGWEETQYF; cdr3_nt: TGTGCCAGCAGCTTAGATAAGAGGGCTGGTTGGGAAGAGACCCAGTACTTC
v_call: TRBV7-2; j_call: TRBJ2-2; clone_size: -; d_call: -; cdr3_aa: CASSSLSLDVTGELFF; cdr3_nt: TGTGCCAGCAGCTCCCTTTCCTTGGACGTGACCGGGGAGCTGTTTTTT
v_call: TRBV10-3; j_call: TRBJ1-2; clone_size: many; d_call: -; cdr3_aa: CAISEAGYYGYTF; cdr3_nt: TGTGCCATCAGTGAAGCAGGGTACTATGGCTACACCTTC
v_call: TRBV25-1; j_call: TRBJ2-7; clone_size: -; d_call: -; cdr3_aa: CASSASDEQYF; cdr3_nt: TGTGCCAGCAGTGCTAGTGACGAGCAGTACTTC
v_call: TRBV7-9; j_call: TRBJ1-5; clone_size: -; d_call: TRBD1; cdr3_aa: CASSPLWTGNQPQHF; cdr3_nt: TGTGCCAGCAGCCCCCTGTGGACAGGAAATCAGCCCCAGCATTTT
v_call: TRBV5-1; j_call: TRBJ2-5; clone_size: -; d_call: -; cdr3_aa: CASSTRDSVQETQYF; cdr3_nt: TGCGCCAGCAGCACCCGGGACTCTGTCCAAGAGACCCAGTACTTC
v_call: TRBV7-8; j_call: TRBJ2-7; clone_size: -; d_call: -; cdr3_aa: CASSLARVQAREQYF; cdr3_nt: TGTGCCAGCAGCTTAGCGAGGGTCCAGGCGCGAGAGCAGTACTTC
v_call: TRBV19; j_call: TRBJ1-1; clone_size: few; d_call: -; cdr3_aa: CATTGFAGAFF; cdr3_nt: TGTGCCACTACGGGGTTCGCGGGAGCTTTCTTT
v_call: TRBV6-5; j_call: TRBJ2-5; clone_size: -; d_call: TRBD2; cdr3_aa: CASWGGGAGGETQYF; cdr3_nt: TGTGCCAGCTGGGGGGGGGGCGCGGGGGGAGAGACCCAGTACTTC
v_call: TRBV19; j_call: TRBJ2-6; clone_size: -; d_call: -; cdr3_aa: CASSSPLWASGANVLTF; cdr3_nt: TGTGCCAGTAGTTCCCCCCTTTGGGCCTCTGGGGCCAACGTCCTGACTTTC
v_call: TRBV19; j_call: TRBJ1-1; clone_size: many; d_call: TRBD1; cdr3_aa: CASRDSAEAFF; cdr3_nt: TGTGCCAGTCGGGACAGCGCGGAAGCTTTCTTT